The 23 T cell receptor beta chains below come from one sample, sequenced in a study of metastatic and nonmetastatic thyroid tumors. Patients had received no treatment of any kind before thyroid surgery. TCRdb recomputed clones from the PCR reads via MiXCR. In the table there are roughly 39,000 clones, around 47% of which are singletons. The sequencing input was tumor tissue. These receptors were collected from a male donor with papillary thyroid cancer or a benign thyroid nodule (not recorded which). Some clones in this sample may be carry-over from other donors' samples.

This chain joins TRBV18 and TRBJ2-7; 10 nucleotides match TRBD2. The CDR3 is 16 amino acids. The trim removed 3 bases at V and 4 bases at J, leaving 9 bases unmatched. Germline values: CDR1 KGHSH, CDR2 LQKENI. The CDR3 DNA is TGTGCCAGCTCACCGACCTCTAGCGGGAGCTCATACGAGCAGTACTTC. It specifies CASSPTSSGSSYEQYF.

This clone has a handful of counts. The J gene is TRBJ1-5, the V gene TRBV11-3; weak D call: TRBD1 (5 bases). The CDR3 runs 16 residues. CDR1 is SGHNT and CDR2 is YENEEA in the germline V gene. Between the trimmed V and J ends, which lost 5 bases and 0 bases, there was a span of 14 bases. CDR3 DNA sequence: TGTGCCAGCAGCCAACGAGGCAGGGATAGCAATCAGCCCCAGCATTTT. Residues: CASSQRGRDSNQPQHF.

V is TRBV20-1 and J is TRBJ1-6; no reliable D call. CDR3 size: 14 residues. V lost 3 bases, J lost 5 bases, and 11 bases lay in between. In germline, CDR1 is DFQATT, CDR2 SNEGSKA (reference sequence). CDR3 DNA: TGCAGTGCTAGTGTCAGTGGGGATAATTCACCCCTCCACTTT. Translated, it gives CSASVSGDNSPLHF.

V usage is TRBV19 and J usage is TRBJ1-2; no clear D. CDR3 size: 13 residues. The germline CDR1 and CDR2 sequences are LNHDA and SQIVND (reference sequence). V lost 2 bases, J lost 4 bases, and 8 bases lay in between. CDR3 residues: CASSISPSYGYTF. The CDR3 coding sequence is TGTGCCAGTAGTATAAGTCCCAGCTATGGCTACACCTTC.

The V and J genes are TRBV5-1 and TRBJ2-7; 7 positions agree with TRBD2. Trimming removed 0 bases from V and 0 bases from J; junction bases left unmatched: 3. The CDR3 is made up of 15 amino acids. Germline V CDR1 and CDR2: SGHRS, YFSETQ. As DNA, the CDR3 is TGCGCCAGCAGCTTGGAGCGGGGCAGCTCCTACGAGCAGTACTTC. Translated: CASSLERGSSYEQYF.

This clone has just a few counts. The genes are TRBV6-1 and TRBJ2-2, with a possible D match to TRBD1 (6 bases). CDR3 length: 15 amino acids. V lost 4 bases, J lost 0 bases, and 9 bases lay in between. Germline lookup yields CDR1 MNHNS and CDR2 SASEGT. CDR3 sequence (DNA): TGTGCCAGCAGTGTTGAGGGGGCGAACACCGGGGAGCTGTTTTTT. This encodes CASSVEGANTGELFF.

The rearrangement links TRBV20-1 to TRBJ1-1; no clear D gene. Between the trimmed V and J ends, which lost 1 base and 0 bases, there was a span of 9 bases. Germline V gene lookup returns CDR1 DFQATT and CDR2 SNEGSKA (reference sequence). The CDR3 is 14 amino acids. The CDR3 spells CSARADGMNTEAFF. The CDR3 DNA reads TGCAGTGCTAGAGCAGATGGGATGAACACTGAAGCTTTCTTT.

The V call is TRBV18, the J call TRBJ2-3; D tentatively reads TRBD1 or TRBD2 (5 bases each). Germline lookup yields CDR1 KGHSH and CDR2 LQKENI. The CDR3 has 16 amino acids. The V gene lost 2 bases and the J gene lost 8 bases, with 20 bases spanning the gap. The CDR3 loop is CASSPIGGQGGGTQYF. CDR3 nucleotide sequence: TGTGCCAGCTCACCAATTGGCGGGCAGGGTGGAGGTACGCAGTATTTT.

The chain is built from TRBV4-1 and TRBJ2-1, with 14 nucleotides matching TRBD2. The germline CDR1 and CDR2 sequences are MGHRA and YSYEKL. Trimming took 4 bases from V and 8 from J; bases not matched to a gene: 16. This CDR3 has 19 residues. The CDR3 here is CASSRMGLAGAWVGDEQFF. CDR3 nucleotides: TGCGCCAGCAGCCGGATGGGACTAGCGGGAGCGTGGGTTGGCGATGAGCAGTTCTTC.

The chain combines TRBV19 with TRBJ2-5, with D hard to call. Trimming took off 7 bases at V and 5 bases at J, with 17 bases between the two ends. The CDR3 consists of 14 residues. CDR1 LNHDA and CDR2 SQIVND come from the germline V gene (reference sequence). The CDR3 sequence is CASIMNGMGETQYF. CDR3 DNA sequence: TGTGCCAGTATTATGAACGGCATGGGGGAGACCCAGTACTTC. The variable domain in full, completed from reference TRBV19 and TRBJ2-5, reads DGGITQSPKYLFRKEGQNVTLSCEQNLNHDAMYWYRQDPGQGLRLIYYSQIVNDFQKGDIAEGYSVSREKKESFPLTVTSAQKNPTAFYLCASIMNGMGETQYFGPGTRLLVL.

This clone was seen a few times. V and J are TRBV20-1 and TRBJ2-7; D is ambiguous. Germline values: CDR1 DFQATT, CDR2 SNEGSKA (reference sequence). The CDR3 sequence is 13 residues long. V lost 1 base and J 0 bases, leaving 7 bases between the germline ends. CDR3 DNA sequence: TGCAGTGCTAGAGTTCCCAGCTCCTACGAGCAGTACTTC. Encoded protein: CSARVPSSYEQYF.

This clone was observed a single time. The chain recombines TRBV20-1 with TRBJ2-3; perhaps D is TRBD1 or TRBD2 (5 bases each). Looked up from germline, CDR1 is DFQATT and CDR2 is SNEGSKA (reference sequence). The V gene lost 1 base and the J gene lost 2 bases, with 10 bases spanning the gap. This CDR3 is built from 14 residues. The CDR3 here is CSARVGGHTDTQYF. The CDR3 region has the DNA TGCAGTGCTAGAGTTGGGGGTCACACAGATACGCAGTATTTT.

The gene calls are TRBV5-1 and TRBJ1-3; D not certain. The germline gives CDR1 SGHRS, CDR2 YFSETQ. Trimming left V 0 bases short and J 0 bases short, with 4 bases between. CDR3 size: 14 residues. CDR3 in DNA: TGCGCCAGCAGCTTGGGGAACTCTGGAAACACCATATATTTT. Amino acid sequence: CASSLGNSGNTIYF.

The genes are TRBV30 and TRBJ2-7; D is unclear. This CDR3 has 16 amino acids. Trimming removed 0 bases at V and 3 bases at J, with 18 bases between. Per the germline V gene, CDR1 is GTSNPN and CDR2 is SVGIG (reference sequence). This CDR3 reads CAWSVLGPDAYYEQYF. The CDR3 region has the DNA TGTGCCTGGAGTGTACTTGGGCCGGATGCCTACTACGAGCAGTACTTC.

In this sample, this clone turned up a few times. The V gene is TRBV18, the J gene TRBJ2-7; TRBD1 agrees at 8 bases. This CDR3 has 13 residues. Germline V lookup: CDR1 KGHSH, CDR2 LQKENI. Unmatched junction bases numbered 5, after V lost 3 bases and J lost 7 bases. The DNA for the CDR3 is TGTGCCAGCTCACCGGACCGGGACAGGGAGCAGTACTTC. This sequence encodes CASSPDRDREQYF.

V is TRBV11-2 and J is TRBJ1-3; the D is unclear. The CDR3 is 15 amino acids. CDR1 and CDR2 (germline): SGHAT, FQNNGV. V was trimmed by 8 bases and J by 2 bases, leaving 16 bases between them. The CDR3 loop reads CASRYPLGPGNTIYF. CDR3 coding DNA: TGTGCCAGCCGCTATCCGCTTGGGCCTGGAAACACCATATATTTT.

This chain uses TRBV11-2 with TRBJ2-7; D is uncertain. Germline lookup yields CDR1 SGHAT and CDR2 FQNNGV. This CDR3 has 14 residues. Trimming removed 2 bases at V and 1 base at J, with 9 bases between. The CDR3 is CASSLMADSYEQYF. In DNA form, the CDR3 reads TGTGCCAGCAGCTTAATGGCTGATTCCTACGAGCAGTACTTC.

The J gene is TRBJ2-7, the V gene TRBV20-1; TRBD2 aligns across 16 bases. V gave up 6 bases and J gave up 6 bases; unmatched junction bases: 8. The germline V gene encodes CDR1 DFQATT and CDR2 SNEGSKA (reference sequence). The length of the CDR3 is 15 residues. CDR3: CSATGLAGGPLEQYF. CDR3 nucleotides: TGCAGTGCCACGGGACTAGCGGGAGGGCCCCTCGAGCAGTACTTC.

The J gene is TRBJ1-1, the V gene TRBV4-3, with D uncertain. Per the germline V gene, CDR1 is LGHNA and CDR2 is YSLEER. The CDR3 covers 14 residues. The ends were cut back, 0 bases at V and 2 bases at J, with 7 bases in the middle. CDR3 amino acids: CASSQDTRNTEAFF. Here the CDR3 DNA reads TGCGCCAGCAGCCAAGATACCCGAAACACTGAAGCTTTCTTT.

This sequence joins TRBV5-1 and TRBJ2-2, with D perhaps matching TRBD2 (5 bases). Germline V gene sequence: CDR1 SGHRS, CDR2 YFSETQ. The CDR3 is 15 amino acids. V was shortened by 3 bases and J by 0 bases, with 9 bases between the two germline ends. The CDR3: CASSSGLTNTGELFF. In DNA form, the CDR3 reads TGCGCCAGCAGCTCAGGACTGACGAACACCGGGGAGCTGTTTTTT.

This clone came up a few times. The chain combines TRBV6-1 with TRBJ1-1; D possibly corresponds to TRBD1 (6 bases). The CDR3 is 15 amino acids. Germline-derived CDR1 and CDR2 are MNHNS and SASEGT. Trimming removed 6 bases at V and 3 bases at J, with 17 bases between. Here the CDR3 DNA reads TGTGCCAGCAGGGGCCTCACAGGGAAGGACACTGAAGCTTTCTTT. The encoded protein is CASRGLTGKDTEAFF.

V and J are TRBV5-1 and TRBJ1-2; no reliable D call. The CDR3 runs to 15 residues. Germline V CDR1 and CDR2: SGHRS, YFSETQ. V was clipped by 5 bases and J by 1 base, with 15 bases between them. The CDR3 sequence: CASSVTGGLNYGYTF. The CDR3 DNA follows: TGCGCCAGCAGTGTGACCGGAGGGCTTAACTATGGCTACACCTTC.

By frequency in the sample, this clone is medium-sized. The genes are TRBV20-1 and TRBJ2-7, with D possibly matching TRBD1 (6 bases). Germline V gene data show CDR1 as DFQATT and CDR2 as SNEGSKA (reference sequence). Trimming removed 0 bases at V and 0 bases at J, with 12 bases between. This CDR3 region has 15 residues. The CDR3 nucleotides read TGCAGTGCTAGAGATTTCGACAGGAGCTCCTACGAGCAGTACTTC. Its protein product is CSARDFDRSSYEQYF.